The 6 T cell receptor beta chains below all came from one sample that was sequenced in a study of T cells in Graves' hyperthyroidism and ophthalmopathy. Researchers took RNA transcripts and amplified the TCR beta CDR3 regions from them. When the TCR CDR3 underwent first-round RT-PCR, the HTBI primer set was used. TCRdb called the multiplex PCR reads again in MiXCR, with one record for every CDR3 protein. The sample holds hundreds of thousands of distinct CDR3 sequences, roughly 15% seen once. The sequenced material came from blood. The receptors originated from a middle-aged woman with Graves' ophthalmopathy.

The chain couples TRBV30 to TRBJ1-4; D call uncertain. Per the germline V gene, CDR1 is GTSNPN and CDR2 is SVGIG (reference sequence). The ends were cut back, 0 bases at V and 8 bases at J, with 10 bases in the middle. The CDR3 totals 13 residues. The CDR3 coding sequence is TGTGCCTGGAGTGTGACCGCATCGGAAAAACTGTTTTTT. Protein product: CAWSVTASEKLFF.

This clonotype showed up many times. This chain joins TRBV20-1 and TRBJ2-7; D may correspond to TRBD1 or TRBD2 (5 bases each). V was pared by 2 bases and J by 2 bases, with 13 bases between. The germline V gene has CDR1 DFQATT and CDR2 SNEGSKA (reference sequence). This CDR3 contains 14 residues. CDR3 region: CSARSRDGTYEQYF. CDR3 in DNA: TGCAGTGCTAGATCCCGGGACGGGACCTACGAGCAGTACTTC.

This clonotype was counted at least ten times. The J gene is TRBJ2-5, the V gene TRBV27, with 13 bases identical to TRBD2. The CDR3 runs to 17 residues. With V trimmed by 3 bases and J by 2 bases, 6 bases remained unmatched. Germline CDR1 reads MNHEY; CDR2 reads SMNVEV (reference sequence). The CDR3 spells CASSFVGLAGVQETQYF. The DNA for the CDR3 is TGTGCCAGCAGTTTCGTCGGACTAGCGGGGGTTCAAGAGACCCAGTACTTC.

This clonotype was seen ten or more times. The V and J genes are TRBV5-1 and TRBJ1-1; TRBD1 matches 7 bases. The V gene's germline CDR1 is SGHRS and CDR2 YFSETQ. The CDR3 is made up of 14 amino acids. With V trimmed by 5 bases and J by 1 base, 5 bases remained unmatched. This chain's CDR3 is CASSRQGQNTEAFF. The CDR3 bases are TGCGCCAGCAGTCGACAGGGACAGAACACTGAAGCTTTCTTT. Together with reference TRBV5-1 and TRBJ1-1, the CDR3 gives the full variable domain: KAGVTQTPRYLIKTRGQQVTLSCSPISGHRSVSWYQQTPGQGLQFLFEYFSETQRNKGNFPGRFSGRQFSNSRSEMNVSTLELGDSALYLCASSRQGQNTEAFFGQGTRLTVV.

The rearrangement joins TRBV4-1 to TRBJ1-2; TRBD1 aligns across 7 bases. The CDR3 is 15 residues long. Looked up from germline, CDR1 is MGHRA and CDR2 is YSYEKL. Trimming cost V 5 bases and J 2 bases; bases outside gene matches: 8. The DNA of the CDR3 is TGCGCCAGCAGCTTCTCGGGACAGAAAAACTATGGCTACACCTTC. Its translation: CASSFSGQKNYGYTF.

This clonotype has a count of ten or more. J is TRBJ1-1 and V is TRBV6-5, with D possibly matching TRBD1 (5 bases). The CDR3 length is 13 residues. In germline, CDR1 is MNHEY, CDR2 SVGAGI. The V end lost 0 bases, the J end lost 6 bases, and 8 bases lay between the germline ends. CDR3 DNA sequence: TGTGCCAGCAGTTACTCTCGAGGGGCTGAAGCTTTCTTT. It codes for CASSYSRGAEAFF.